Listed below are T cell receptor beta chains from one sample, sequenced in a study of blood T cell repertoires in COVID-19. Assay: immunoSEQ multiplex PCR; the TCRdb copy retains only in-frame clones and omits some. Of 250,000 to 300,000 clones in the sample, 89% were seen once. Sequencing used PBMCs or T cells enriched from blood (not recorded which). The receptors derive from a woman in her forties who had recovered from COVID-19. Each CDR3 is given without its conserved first and last residue. Size tells how often a clone was seen (once, few, many) or the class of an expanded clone, and some rows leave it out.

V gene: TRBV24-1; J gene: TRBJ2-1; clone size: .; CDR3 protein: ATSERLAGVYEQF
V gene: TRBV5-1; J gene: TRBJ2-5; clone size: .; CDR3 protein: ASSLGGGGETQY
V gene: TRBV5-1; J gene: TRBJ1-6; clone size: .; CDR3 protein: ASTPVDSRNSPLH
V gene: TRBV5-1; J gene: TRBJ1-2; clone size: .; CDR3 protein: ASSIPRDRGRSYGYT
V gene: TRBV3-1/TRBV3-2; J gene: TRBJ2-7; clone size: few; CDR3 protein: ASSPTGEYEQY
V gene: TRBV7-9; J gene: TRBJ2-7; clone size: .; CDR3 protein: ASSTDVGGAYEQY
V gene: TRBV9; J gene: TRBJ1-4; clone size: .; CDR3 protein: ASSARQGINEKLF
V gene: TRBV6-4; J gene: TRBJ2-1; clone size: .; CDR3 protein: ASSDMTGSEQF
V gene: TRBV6-5; J gene: TRBJ1-6; clone size: .; CDR3 protein: ASSYGASSPLH
V gene: TRBV27; J gene: TRBJ1-5; clone size: few; CDR3 protein: ASSRTGSNQPQH
V gene: TRBV29-1; J gene: TRBJ2-1; clone size: .; CDR3 protein: SVADRGRGDNEQF
V gene: TRBV24-1; J gene: TRBJ2-1; clone size: .; CDR3 protein: ATSAGGTGGNEQF
V gene: TRBV4-3; J gene: TRBJ2-3; clone size: .; CDR3 protein: ASSQDTRTRATDTQY
V gene: TRBV5-4; J gene: TRBJ1-6; clone size: .; CDR3 protein: ASSSPGQSSPLH
V gene: TRBV19; J gene: TRBJ1-2; clone size: .; CDR3 protein: ASQGPGTVSNYGYT